Sequencing of this T cell receptor beta chain was carried out in a study of brain T cells in children with intractable seizures (dated by TCRdb to the early 2020s). About the investigation overall: A NanoString immunology panel was first used to screen resected brain tissue from some 51 pediatric epilepsy surgery cases for immune gene transcripts. Of the roughly 12 selected surgery cases, pre-surgery blood was also sequenced for eight, so four had brain tissue only.

The time point label of this sample denotes: blood from clinic visit 5 months post-surgery; TSC patient then seizure free. The surgery cases that showed the highest brain T cell transcript signatures were chosen for TCR beta chain sequencing of brain tissue, and of blood when it was available. Prior to surgery, the patients had been treated with at least one anti-epileptic drug. TCR-sequenced patients were children with drug-resistant epilepsy due to tuberous sclerosis complex, focal cortical dysplasia, Rasmussen encephalitis or hemimegalencephaly. The Monarch genomic DNA purification kit was used to extract bulk genomic DNA from unsorted brain tissue and whole blood. Its CDR3 holds 12 amino acids, cysteine through phenylalanine. Just CDR3 DNA is preserved here, 36 bases in frame from base 1. The germline V gene yields SGDLS for CDR1 and YYNGEE for CDR2. V gives up 3 bases and J gives up 3 bases, and the segment between their germline ends measures 6 bases.

About this clone: Its antigen is unknown. Base qualities were left out, and no much larger clone turns up one base away.

What the study reported, not specific to this receptor: Because sequencing depth differed between pre- and post-surgery blood, the absence of clones from the pre-surgery sample may reflect undersampling. The patients' HCMV serostatus was not known, and viral specificity was inferred solely from CDR3 sequence similarity.

The immunoSEQ assay was used to generate TCR beta chain sequences from genomic DNA. Under the source paper's analysis protocol: CDR3 sequences not starting with the conserved framework cysteine at position 104 were manually removed. Clonality was calculated as one minus the normalized Shannon's Diversity Index, with values ranging from 0 (maximal diversity) to 1 (oligoclonal). To check whether a given CDR3 had different frequencies in two samples, for example brain versus blood, chi-squared comparison-of-proportions tests were used. Public clonotypes were identified by searching immuneACCESS, and similarity to known antiviral clonotypes was assessed with the VDJdb browser. What TCRdb holds here is the immuneACCESS table cut down to in-frame rearrangements. Part of the clones is not present; checked against another copy, under half of the missing clones reflect an unresolved V gene, and the others are unexplained. V and J calls and clone size are copied from that table; D and trimming were computed from the DNA. This sample is represented by approximately 330,000 clones; 93% of them were singletons. The biggest ten clones account for around 5% of the sample.

The sequence came from a boy in the first two years of life with tuberous sclerosis and intractable seizures. The chain links TRBV9 with TRBJ1-1; the D gene is perhaps TRBD1, from 6 matching bases. The material sequenced was peripheral blood, taken less than 6 months after surgery. CDR3 sequence: CASSEGDTEAFF. The DNA sequence reads TGTGCCAGCAGCGAGGGGGACACTGAAGCTTTCTTT.